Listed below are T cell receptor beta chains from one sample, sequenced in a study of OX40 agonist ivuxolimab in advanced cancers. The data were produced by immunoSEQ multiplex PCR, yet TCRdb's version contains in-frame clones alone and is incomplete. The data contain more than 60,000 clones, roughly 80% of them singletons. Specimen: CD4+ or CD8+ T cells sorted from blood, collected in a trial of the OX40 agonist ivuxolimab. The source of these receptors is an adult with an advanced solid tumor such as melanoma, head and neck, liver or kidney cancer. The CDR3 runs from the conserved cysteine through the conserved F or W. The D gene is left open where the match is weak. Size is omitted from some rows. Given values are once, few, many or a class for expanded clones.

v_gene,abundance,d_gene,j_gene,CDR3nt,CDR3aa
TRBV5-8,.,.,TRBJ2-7,TGTGCCAGCACCTTAAAACAGGGCTACGAGCAGTACTTC,CASTLKQGYEQYF
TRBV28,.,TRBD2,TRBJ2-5,TGTGCCAGCAGTTCGGGACTAGCGGGAGAGGGGACCCAGTACTTC,CASSSGLAGEGTQYF
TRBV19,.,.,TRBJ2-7,TGTGCCAGTAGTTCCCAGGGACCTTTTGGGGAGCAGTACTTC,CASSSQGPFGEQYF
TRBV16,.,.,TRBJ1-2,TGTGCCAGCAGCCAATCGTACAGGGAGGGAGATGGCTACACCTTC,CASSQSYREGDGYTF
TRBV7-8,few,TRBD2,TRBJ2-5,TGTGCCAGCAGCCAACGGGGGGACGGCGAGACCCAGTACTTC,CASSQRGDGETQYF
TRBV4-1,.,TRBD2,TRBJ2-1,TGCGCCAGCAGCTCTCGGACTAGTTCAGAAGGTGAGCAGTTCTTC,CASSSRTSSEGEQFF
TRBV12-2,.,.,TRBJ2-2,TGTGCAAGTCGCTTAGCCTCGGGTTCGCGGAACACCGGGGAGCTGTTTTTT,CASRLASGSRNTGELFF
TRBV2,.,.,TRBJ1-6,TGTGCCAGCAGACCAGAGAGCTCCTATAATTCACCCCTCCACTTT,CASRPESSYNSPLHF
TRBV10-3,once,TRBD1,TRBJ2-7,TGTGCCATCGGACAGGCAACTACCTACGAGCAGTACTTC,CAIGQATTYEQYF
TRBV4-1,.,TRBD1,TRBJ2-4,TGCGCCAGCAGCCAGGGTAGACAGGGTACAAAGAACTTC,CASSQGRQGTKNF
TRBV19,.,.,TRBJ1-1,TGTGCCAGTATCAACGGGGCCATACGGGGAACTGAAGCTTTCTTT,CASINGAIRGTEAFF
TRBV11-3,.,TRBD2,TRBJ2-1,TGTGCCAGCAGCCGCGGGGGTTCCCTTTGGGGGGAGCAGTTCTTC,CASSRGGSLWGEQFF
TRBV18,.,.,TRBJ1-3,TGTGCCAGCTCACCATATCGGTCTGGTGGAAACACCATATATTTT,CASSPYRSGGNTIYF
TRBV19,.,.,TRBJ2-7,TGTGCCAGTAGTATACTTGGGGACTACGAGCAGTACTTC,CASSILGDYEQYF
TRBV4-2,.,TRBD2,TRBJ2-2,TGTGCCAGCCGGAAGGGGACTAGCGGGAGTTCCGGGGAGCTGTTTTTT,CASRKGTSGSSGELFF
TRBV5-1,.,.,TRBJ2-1,TGCGCCAGCAGCTTGGCGGGGATCAGCAATGAGCAGTTCTTC,CASSLAGISNEQFF
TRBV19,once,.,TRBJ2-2,TGTGCCAGTAGAGTCGGCGGGGACGGCGGGGAGCTGTTTTTT,CASRVGGDGGELFF
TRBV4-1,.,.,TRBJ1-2,TGCGCCAGCACGGACGAGTTTGGTCATCGCTACACCTTC,CASTDEFGHRYTF
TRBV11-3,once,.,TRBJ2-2,TGTGCCAGCAGCTTCGGGACGACGAACACCGGGGAGCTGTTTTTT,CASSFGTTNTGELFF
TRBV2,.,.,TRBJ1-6,TGTGCCAGCAGACTCCAAAGCTCCTATAATTCACCCCTCCACTTT,CASRLQSSYNSPLHF
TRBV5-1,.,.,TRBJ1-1,TGCGCCAGCAGCTTTAACAGGAACACTGAAGCTTTCTTT,CASSFNRNTEAFF
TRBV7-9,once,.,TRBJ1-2,TGTGCCAGCAGCCTTACTGGGGTATCGGGGGGTAACTATGGCTACACCTTC,CASSLTGVSGGNYGYTF
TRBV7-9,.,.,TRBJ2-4,TGTGCCAGCAGCCCATATGGGGTGCCGCCAAACATTCAGTACTTC,CASSPYGVPPNIQYF
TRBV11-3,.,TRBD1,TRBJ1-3,TGTGCCAGCAGCTCCGGGACAGTCGGAAACACCATATATTTT,CASSSGTVGNTIYF
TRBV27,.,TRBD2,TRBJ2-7,TGTGCCAGCAGCCGTAAACTAGCAGGCGGGGGAACCTACGAGCAGTACTTC,CASSRKLAGGGTYEQYF
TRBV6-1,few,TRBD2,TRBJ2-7,TGTGCCAGCAGTGAATGGGGACTAGCGGGAACCTACGAGCAGTACTTC,CASSEWGLAGTYEQYF
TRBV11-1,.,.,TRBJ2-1,TGTGCCAGCAGGGGGTACAATGAGCAGTTCTTC,CASRGYNEQFF
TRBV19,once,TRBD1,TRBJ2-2,TGTGCCAGTAGTATGGGACAGCGCAACGGGGAGCTGTTTTTT,CASSMGQRNGELFF
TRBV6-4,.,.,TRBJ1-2,TGTGCCAGCAGTGAAGGGGACACTTCCTATGGCTACACCTTC,CASSEGDTSYGYTF
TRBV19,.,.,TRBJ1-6,TGTGCCAGTAGTCCCAGTCGGTCACCCCTCCACTTT,CASSPSRSPLHF
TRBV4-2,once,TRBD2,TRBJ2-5,TGTGCCAGCAGCCAAGGAGCTAGCGGGGGGGAGACCCAGTACTTC,CASSQGASGGETQYF
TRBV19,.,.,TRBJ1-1,TGTGCCAGTAGTATAACAGGGAGTCCAACTGAAGCTTTCTTT,CASSITGSPTEAFF
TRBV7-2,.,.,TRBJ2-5,TGTGCCAGCAGCCCGGTACTCACTAGCAGCGAGACCCAGTACTTC,CASSPVLTSSETQYF
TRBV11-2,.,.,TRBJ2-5,TGTGCCAGCAGCTTAGGCTGGGGGCAAGAGACCCAGTACTTC,CASSLGWGQETQYF
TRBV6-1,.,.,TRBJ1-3,TGTGCCAGCAGGGACAGCTCTGGAAACACCATATATTTT,CASRDSSGNTIYF
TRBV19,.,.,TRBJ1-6,TGTGCCAGTAGTATCTCCCGAGCAGGTTATAATTCACCCCTCCACTTT,CASSISRAGYNSPLHF
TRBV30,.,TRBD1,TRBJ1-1,TGTGCCTGGAGTACGGGACAGGTCACTGAAGCTTTCTTT,CAWSTGQVTEAFF